This T cell receptor (beta chain) was identified during a study of patients and donors after allogeneic stem cell transplantation. TCRdb called the RT-PCR reads again in MiXCR, with one record for every CDR3 protein. The sample carries around 90,000 distinct CDR3 sequences, 45% to 50% recorded once. The CDR3 sequence is 15 residues long. The germline V gene has CDR1 MDHEN and CDR2 SYDVKM. V lost 3 bases and J lost 4, with 13 bases in between. J is TRBJ1-3 and V is TRBV28; the D gene is possibly TRBD1 (5 bases). Sequencing was done on a sample of blood, either unsorted or a sorted T cell fraction (not recorded which). This receptor was taken from a human donor who was either an allogeneic HSCT recipient or a stem cell or donor lymphocyte infusion donor (not recorded which). It is not recorded whose cells these are; they may come from a transplant donor. This chain's CDR3 is CASSLRGGVGNTIYF. The CDR3 DNA follows: TGTGCCAGCAGTTTGAGGGGAGGAGTAGGAAACACCATATATTTT.